These T cell receptor beta chains were read from a single sample in a study of cytomegalovirus exposure and HLA in healthy donors. TCRdb's copy holds only in-frame clones and misses some; the assay was immunoSEQ multiplex PCR. The sample yields around 130,000 clones, around three quarters seen once. Specimen: PBMCs. The receptors come from a man aged 40-49 years in good health and CMV-seronegative. Both conserved end residues are trimmed from each CDR3. The order of the fields is J gene, clone size, V gene, CDR3 protein. Part of the rows lack a size; the others show once, few, many or a class for expanded clones.

J: TRBJ1-2
size: NA
V: TRBV30
CDR3: AWSVGPGEGGGYT

J: TRBJ2-4
size: NA
V: TRBV6-5
CDR3: ASSYGEGNIQY

J: TRBJ2-7
size: NA
V: TRBV5-1
CDR3: ASSITGTSPIYEQY

J: TRBJ2-3
size: NA
V: TRBV5-1
CDR3: ASSLELGGAPSTDTQY

J: TRBJ2-2
size: NA
V: TRBV4-1
CDR3: ASSLRDSGAGELF

J: TRBJ2-2
size: NA
V: TRBV5-1
CDR3: ASSPRQGAHTGELF

J: TRBJ2-5
size: NA
V: TRBV5-6
CDR3: ASSPVGLAGGAKTQY

J: TRBJ2-7
size: NA
V: TRBV5-1
CDR3: ASSSDPGQGAYEQY

J: TRBJ2-1
size: NA
V: TRBV7-9
CDR3: ASSLIGTGANEQF

J: TRBJ2-3
size: NA
V: TRBV10-3
CDR3: AISGQTSGGTDTQY

J: TRBJ2-5
size: NA
V: TRBV19
CDR3: ASSIDFESETQY

J: TRBJ1-1
size: NA
V: TRBV4-3
CDR3: ASSQGGQGAEAF

J: TRBJ2-5
size: NA
V: TRBV4-1
CDR3: ASSPVRDQETQY

J: TRBJ2-3
size: NA
V: TRBV7-2
CDR3: ASSYGVDTQY

J: TRBJ2-7
size: NA
V: TRBV29-1
CDR3: SVGSFARDLSYEQY

J: TRBJ1-1
size: NA
V: TRBV4-2
CDR3: ASSQEQGMNTEAF

J: TRBJ2-7
size: few
V: TRBV7-9
CDR3: ASRRRKPGLAGVYEQY

J: TRBJ2-1
size: few
V: TRBV4-1
CDR3: ASSQDTSGRYEQF

J: TRBJ1-3
size: NA
V: TRBV5-1
CDR3: ASSLVGGSSGNTIY

J: TRBJ2-4
size: NA
V: TRBV7-2
CDR3: ASSLPTSANIQY

J: TRBJ2-1
size: NA
V: TRBV19
CDR3: ASTLGQGFHNEQF

J: TRBJ2-7
size: few
V: TRBV7-9
CDR3: ASSEGPIYEQY

J: NA
size: NA
V: TRBV6-1
CDR3: ASSVRQGKVAYEQY

J: TRBJ2-3
size: NA
V: TRBV27
CDR3: ASSLGWRDTQY

J: TRBJ1-4
size: NA
V: TRBV5-1
CDR3: ASREGQWATNEKLF

J: TRBJ2-7
size: NA
V: TRBV6-5
CDR3: ASSSTGMGYEQY

J: TRBJ2-1
size: NA
V: TRBV6-5
CDR3: ASSSGQGALNEQF

J: TRBJ2-2
size: NA
V: TRBV7-7
CDR3: ASSLIYSGTGDTGELF

J: TRBJ2-5
size: NA
V: TRBV5-8
CDR3: ASSFLRQGGETQY

J: TRBJ1-2
size: NA
V: TRBV19
CDR3: ASSPGQGNYGYT

J: TRBJ2-5
size: NA
V: TRBV5-6
CDR3: ASSSTGGKETQY

J: TRBJ2-3
size: NA
V: TRBV6-1
CDR3: ASSEGGQPDTQY